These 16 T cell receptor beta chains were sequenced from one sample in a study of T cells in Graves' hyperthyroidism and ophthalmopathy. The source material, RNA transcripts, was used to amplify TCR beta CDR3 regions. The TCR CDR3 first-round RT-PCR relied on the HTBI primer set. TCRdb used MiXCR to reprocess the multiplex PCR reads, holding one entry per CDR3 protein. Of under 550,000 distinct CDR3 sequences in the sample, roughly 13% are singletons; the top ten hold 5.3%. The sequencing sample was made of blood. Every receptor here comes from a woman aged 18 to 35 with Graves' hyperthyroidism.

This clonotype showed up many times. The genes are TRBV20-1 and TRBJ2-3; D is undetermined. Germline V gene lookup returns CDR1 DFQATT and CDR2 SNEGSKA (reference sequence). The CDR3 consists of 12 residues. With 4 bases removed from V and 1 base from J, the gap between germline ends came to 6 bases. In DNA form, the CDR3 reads TGCAGTGCTACCGCGGGCACAGATACGCAGTATTTT. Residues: CSATAGTDTQYF.

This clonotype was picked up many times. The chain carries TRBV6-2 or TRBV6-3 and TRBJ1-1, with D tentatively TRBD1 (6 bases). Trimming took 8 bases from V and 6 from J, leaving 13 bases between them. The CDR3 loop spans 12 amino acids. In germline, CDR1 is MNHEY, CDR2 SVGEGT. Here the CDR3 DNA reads TGTGCCAGCCGGACAGTGAGGTCTGAAGCTTTCTTT. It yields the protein CASRTVRSEAFF.

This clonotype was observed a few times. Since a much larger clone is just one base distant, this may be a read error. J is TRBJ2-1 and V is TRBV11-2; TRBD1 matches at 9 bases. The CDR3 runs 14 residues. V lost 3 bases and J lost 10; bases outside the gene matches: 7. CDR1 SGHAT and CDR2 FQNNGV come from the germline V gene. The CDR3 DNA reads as TGTGCCAGCAGCTTGATCACAGGGGGCGGGGAGCAGTTCTTC. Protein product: CASSLITGGGEQFF. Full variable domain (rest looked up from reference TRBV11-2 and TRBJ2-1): EAGVAQSPRYKIIEKRQSVAFWCNPISGHATLYWYQQILGQGPKLLIQFQNNGVVDDSQLPKDRFSAERLKGVDSTLKIQPAKLEDSAVYLCASSLITGGGEQFFGPGTRLTVL.

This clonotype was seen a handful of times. The chain's CDR3 is CASSYTGNGNTIYF. The DNA of the CDR3 is TGTGCCAGCAGTTACACAGGGAATGGAAACACCATATATTTT. V gene TRBV6-6 combines with J gene TRBJ1-3; possibly TRBD1 for D (6 bases). The CDR3 sequence is 14 residues long. V lost 2 bases and J 3 bases, leaving 8 bases between the germline ends. CDR1 MNHNY and CDR2 SVGAGI come from the germline V gene (reference sequence).

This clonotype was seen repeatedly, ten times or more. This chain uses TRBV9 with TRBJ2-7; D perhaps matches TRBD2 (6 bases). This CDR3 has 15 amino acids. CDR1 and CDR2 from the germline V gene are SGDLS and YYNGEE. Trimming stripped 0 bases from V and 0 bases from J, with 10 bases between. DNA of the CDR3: TGTGCCAGCAGCGTAGGCACTAGCTTCTCCTACGAGCAGTACTTC. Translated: CASSVGTSFSYEQYF. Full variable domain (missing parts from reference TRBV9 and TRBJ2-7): DSGVTQTPKHLITATGQRVTLRCSPRSGDLSVYWYQQSLDQGLQFLIQYYNGEERAKGNILERFSAQQFPDLHSELNLSSLELGDSALYFCASSVGTSFSYEQYFGPGTRLTVT.

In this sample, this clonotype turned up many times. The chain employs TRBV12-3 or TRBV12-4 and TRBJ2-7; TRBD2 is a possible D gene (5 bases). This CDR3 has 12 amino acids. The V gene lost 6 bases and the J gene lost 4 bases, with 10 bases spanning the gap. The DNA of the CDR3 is TGTGCCAGCAGCCCGCGCGGGTACGAGCAGTACTTC. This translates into CASSPRGYEQYF.

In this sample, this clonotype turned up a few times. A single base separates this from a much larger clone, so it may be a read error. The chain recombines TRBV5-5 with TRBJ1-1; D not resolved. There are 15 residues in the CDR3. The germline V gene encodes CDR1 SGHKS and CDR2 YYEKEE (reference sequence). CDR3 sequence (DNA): TGTGCCGGCAGCTCTGCGCCCATTGGCGGCACTGAAGCTTTCTTT. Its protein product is CAGSSAPIGGTEAFF.

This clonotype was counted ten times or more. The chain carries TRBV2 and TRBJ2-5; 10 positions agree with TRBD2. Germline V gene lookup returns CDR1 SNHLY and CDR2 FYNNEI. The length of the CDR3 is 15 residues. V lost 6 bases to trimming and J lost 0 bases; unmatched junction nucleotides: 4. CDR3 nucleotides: TGTGCCAGCAGCCGACTAGCGGGCAACCAAGAGACCCAGTACTTC. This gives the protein CASSRLAGNQETQYF.

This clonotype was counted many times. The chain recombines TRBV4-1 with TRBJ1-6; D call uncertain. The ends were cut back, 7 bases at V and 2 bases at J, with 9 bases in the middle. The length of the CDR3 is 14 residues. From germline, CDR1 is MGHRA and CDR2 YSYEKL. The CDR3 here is CASTDGTYNSPLHF. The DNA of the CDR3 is TGCGCCAGCACCGACGGAACCTATAATTCACCCCTCCACTTT.

Here the CDR3 reads CASSLGDSRETQYF. CDR3 nucleotide sequence: TGCGCCAGCAGCTTGGGGGACAGTAGAGAGACCCAGTACTTC. This chain connects TRBV5-1 to TRBJ2-5; 7 bases are shared with TRBD1. This CDR3 is built from 14 residues. The germline V gene encodes CDR1 SGHRS and CDR2 YFSETQ. V was pared by 0 bases and J by 4 bases, with 3 bases of the junction left unmatched. Full variable domain (outside the CDR3, taken from reference TRBV5-1 and TRBJ2-5): KAGVTQTPRYLIKTRGQQVTLSCSPISGHRSVSWYQQTPGQGLQFLFEYFSETQRNKGNFPGRFSGRQFSNSRSEMNVSTLELGDSALYLCASSLGDSRETQYFGPGTRLLVL.

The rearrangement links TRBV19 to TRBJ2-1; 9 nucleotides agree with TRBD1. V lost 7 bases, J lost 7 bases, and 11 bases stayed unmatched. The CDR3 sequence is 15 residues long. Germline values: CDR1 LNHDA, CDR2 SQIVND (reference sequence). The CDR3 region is CASKPDRGWGNEQFF. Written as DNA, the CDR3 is TGTGCCAGTAAACCCGACAGGGGGTGGGGGAATGAGCAGTTCTTC.

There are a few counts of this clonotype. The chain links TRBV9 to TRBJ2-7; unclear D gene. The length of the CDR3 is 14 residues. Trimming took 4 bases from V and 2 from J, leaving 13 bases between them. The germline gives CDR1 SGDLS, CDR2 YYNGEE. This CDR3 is CASSPSWGAYEQYF. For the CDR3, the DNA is TGTGCCAGCAGCCCCTCCTGGGGTGCCTACGAGCAGTACTTC.

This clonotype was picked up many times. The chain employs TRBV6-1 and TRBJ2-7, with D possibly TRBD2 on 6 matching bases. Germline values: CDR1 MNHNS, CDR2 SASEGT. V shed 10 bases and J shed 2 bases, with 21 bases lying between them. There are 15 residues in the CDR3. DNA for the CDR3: TGTGCCATCGCACTTGGGCCTCAGCGGGCCTACGAGCAGTACTTC. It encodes CAIALGPQRAYEQYF.

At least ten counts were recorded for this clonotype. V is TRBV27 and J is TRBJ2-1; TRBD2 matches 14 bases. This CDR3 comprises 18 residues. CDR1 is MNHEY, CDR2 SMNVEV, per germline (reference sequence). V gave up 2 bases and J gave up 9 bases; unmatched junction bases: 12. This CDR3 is CASSLVGGLAGGGAEQFF. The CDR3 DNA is TGTGCCAGCAGTTTAGTCGGAGGACTAGCGGGAGGAGGGGCTGAGCAGTTCTTC.

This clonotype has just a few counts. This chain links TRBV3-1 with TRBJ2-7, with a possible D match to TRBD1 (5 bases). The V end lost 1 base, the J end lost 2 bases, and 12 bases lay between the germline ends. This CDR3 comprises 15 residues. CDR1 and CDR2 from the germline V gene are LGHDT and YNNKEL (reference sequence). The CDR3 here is CASSQAGLGAYEQYF. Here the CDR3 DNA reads TGTGCCAGCAGCCAAGCCGGTCTAGGGGCCTACGAGCAGTACTTC.

CDR3 residues: CASSLMGTGVPYEQYF. In DNA, the CDR3 is TGTGCCAGCAGTTTGATGGGGACAGGGGTTCCCTACGAGCAGTACTTC. This chain joins TRBV27 and TRBJ2-7; 10 positions match TRBD1. CDR1 and CDR2 (germline): MNHEY, SMNVEV (reference sequence). This CDR3 is 16 amino acids long. V shed 3 bases, J shed 2 bases, and the junction held 7 bases outside the gene matches.